This T cell receptor (beta chain) was sequenced in a study of control samples from healthy donors and cancer patients. This clone was seen a single time. There are 14 residues in the CDR3. The germline V gene encodes CDR1 SGHRS and CDR2 YFSETQ. V was shortened by 3 bases and J by 9 bases, with 13 bases between the two germline ends. Generated by immunoSEQ multiplex PCR, the TCRdb table keeps only in-frame clones and is missing some. This sample has 170,000 or so clones, with approximately 94% found just once. The TCR sequence derives from a woman aged 18-29 years in good health. The specimen sequenced was blood. The V call is TRBV5-1, the J call TRBJ1-6; unclear D gene. This CDR3 is CASSSEEALSPLHF. The DNA of the CDR3 is TGCGCCAGCAGCTCAGAGGAGGCCCTTTCACCCCTCCACTTT.